The next 9 T cell receptor beta chains were all read from a single sample in a study of blood T cell repertoires in COVID-19. Measured with immunoSEQ multiplex PCR; TCRdb has only the in-frame clones, and not every one. Of 250,000 to 350,000 clones listed, 80% to 90% were seen once; the top ten hold 2% to 3%. Material for sequencing was PBMCs or T cells enriched from blood (not recorded which). These receptors all come from a young woman who had recovered from COVID-19.

This chain links TRBV6-5 with TRBJ1-2, with 8 bases identical to TRBD1. Germline V lookup: CDR1 MNHEY, CDR2 SVGAGI. J gave up 4 bases and V 0 bases, and 4 bases lay outside the gene matches. The CDR3 sequence is 15 residues long. CDR3 sequence: CASSYSGQGVYGYTF. The DNA of the CDR3 is TGTGCCAGCAGTTACTCAGGACAGGGAGTCTATGGCTACACCTTC.

This clone was picked up many times. This chain uses TRBV4-1 with TRBJ1-5, with D perhaps TRBD1 (5 bases). The CDR3 is made up of 16 amino acids. The V gene lost 1 base and the J gene lost 5 bases, with 15 bases spanning the gap. From germline, CDR1 is MGHRA and CDR2 YSYEKL. CDR3 sequence reads: CASSQVLAEGHQPQHF. In DNA, the CDR3 is TGCGCCAGCAGCCAAGTGCTCGCGGAGGGGCATCAGCCCCAGCATTTT.

The V call is TRBV5-6, the J call TRBJ2-3; D may be TRBD2 (7 bases). The CDR3 sequence is 17 residues long. Germline assignment: CDR1 SGHDT and CDR2 YYEEEE. V lost 0 bases to trimming and J lost 4 bases, with 18 bases between them. The DNA for the CDR3 is TGTGCCAGCAGCTTGGCCAGAGGGGGGGGCGTGCCAGATACGCAGTATTTT. Translation: CASSLARGGGVPDTQYF.

J is TRBJ1-1 and V is TRBV24-1; 7 bases agree with TRBD1. CDR3 size: 14 residues. V dropped 9 bases and J dropped 6; count of bases not matched to a gene: 12. Germline lookup yields CDR1 KGHDR and CDR2 SFDVKD. CDR3 DNA sequence: TGTGCCACCCCCAACACCGACAGGGTGTCTGAAGCTTTCTTT. Amino acid sequence: CATPNTDRVSEAFF.

The chain joins TRBV5-4 to TRBJ1-4; D is uncertain. This CDR3 region has 14 residues. The germline gives CDR1 SGHNT, CDR2 YYREEE (reference sequence). The V and J ends lost 4 bases and 0 bases respectively, with 7 bases between them. This CDR3 is CASSRAATNEKLFF. CDR3 DNA sequence: TGTGCCAGCAGCCGAGCCGCAACTAATGAAAAACTGTTTTTT.

CDR3 bases: TGCAGCGTTGCGCAGGAATCGACTAATGAAAAACTGTTTTTT. It specifies CSVAQESTNEKLFF. The chain uses TRBV29-1 and TRBJ1-4; D gene unclear. Trimming took 4 bases from V and 2 from J, leaving 11 bases between them. In germline, CDR1 is SQVTM, CDR2 ANQGSEA. The CDR3 covers 14 residues.

This sequence joins TRBV29-1 and TRBJ1-2; a weak D match, TRBD1 (6 bases). The V end was cut by 6 bases, the J end by 2 bases, with 19 bases between. The CDR3 runs to 15 residues. CDR1 SQVTM and CDR2 ANQGSEA come from the germline V gene. This chain's CDR3 is CSVGGGASRNYGYTF. The CDR3 coding sequence is TGCAGCGTGGGTGGGGGGGCTTCGAGGAACTATGGCTACACCTTC.

The chain employs TRBV6-6 and TRBJ1-1; tentative D call: TRBD1 (5 bases). Germline CDR1 and CDR2: MNHNY and SVGAGI (reference sequence). V lost 0 bases, J lost 5 bases, and 13 bases lay in between. The CDR3 is 15 residues long. CDR3 in amino acids: CASSYSGLVGTEAFF. The CDR3 DNA reads TGTGCCAGCAGTTACTCGGGACTGGTGGGGACTGAAGCTTTCTTT.

The chain carries TRBV12-5 and TRBJ1-6; TRBD1 is a possible D gene (6 bases). CDR1 is LGHNT and CDR2 is FRNRAP in the germline V gene. V was clipped by 2 bases and J by 8 bases, with 10 bases between them. The CDR3 is made up of 14 amino acids. Written as DNA, the CDR3 is TGTGCTAGTGGTTTGATGGCAGGGGATTCACCCCTCCACTTT. Protein product: CASGLMAGDSPLHF.